These 14 T cell receptor beta chains originate from one sample sequenced in a study of blood T cell repertoires in COVID-19. Using immunoSEQ multiplex PCR, the repertoire was profiled, and TCRdb retains in-frame clones only, with some absent. The sample comprises some 40,000 clones, approximately 78% of which are singletons, and 35% to 45% rests with the top ten. The specimen sequenced was peripheral blood. Source of these receptors: a human donor in a cohort sampled during active or convalescent COVID-19. The donor label of this sample is uncertain.

V is TRBV9 and J is TRBJ2-7; D is possibly TRBD1 (6 bases). With 2 bases removed from V and 6 bases from J, the gap between germline ends came to 15 bases. The CDR3 consists of 14 residues. Germline loops: CDR1 SGDLS, CDR2 YYNGEE. The DNA of the CDR3 is TGTGCCAGCAGCGTGACAGGAGCCTTCGCCGAGCAGTACTTC. Its translation is CASSVTGAFAEQYF.

The count of this clone is one. This rearrangement joins TRBV18 to TRBJ1-1; maybe TRBD1 (6 bases). V was trimmed by 3 bases and J by 4 bases, leaving 9 bases between them. Germline V CDR1 and CDR2: KGHSH, LQKENI. The CDR3 has 13 residues. CDR3 coding DNA: TGTGCCAGCTCACCCCAGGGGCTCACTGAAGCTTTCTTT. Translated: CASSPQGLTEAFF.

The chain combines TRBV30 with TRBJ2-3; D is undetermined. There are 11 residues in the CDR3. The germline V gene has CDR1 GTSNPN and CDR2 SVGIG (reference sequence). V was trimmed by 4 bases and J by 5 bases, leaving 7 bases between them. CDR3 sequence: CAWKRLDTQYF. DNA of the CDR3: TGTGCCTGGAAACGACTAGATACGCAGTATTTT.

V gene TRBV18 combines with J gene TRBJ2-7; D possibly corresponds to TRBD2 (6 bases). This CDR3 contains 14 residues. V gave up 1 base and J gave up 5 bases, with 12 bases separating them. The germline gives CDR1 KGHSH, CDR2 LQKENI. For the CDR3, the DNA is TGTGCCAGCTCACCACAGTCTAGCGTAAACGAGCAGTACTTC. Its protein is CASSPQSSVNEQYF.

This sequence joins TRBV5-1 and TRBJ2-1; 8 positions match TRBD1. Trimming took 4 bases from V and 6 from J; bases not matched to a gene: 9. The CDR3 runs to 15 residues. The germline gives CDR1 SGHRS, CDR2 YFSETQ. CDR3 protein: CASSPGQGHINEQFF. The CDR3 DNA sequence: TGCGCCAGCAGCCCCGGACAGGGCCATATCAATGAGCAGTTCTTC.

V and J are TRBV5-5 and TRBJ2-4; 7 bases are a match to TRBD2. The V and J ends lost 4 bases and 10 bases, in that order; junction bases with no gene match: 8. The CDR3 totals 13 residues. Germline lookup yields CDR1 SGHKS and CDR2 YYEKEE (reference sequence). The CDR3 spells CASSPGGGNIQYF. DNA for the CDR3: TGTGCCAGCAGCCCGGGCGGGGGAAATATTCAGTACTTC.

The V call is TRBV7-3, the J call TRBJ2-1; 7 nucleotides line up with TRBD2. Germline V gene lookup returns CDR1 SGHTA and CDR2 FQGTGA. The CDR3 sequence is 15 residues long. Trimming removed 2 bases from V and 7 bases from J; junction bases left unmatched: 8. The CDR3 sequence is CASSLSPGEGNEQFF. As DNA, the CDR3 is TGTGCCAGCAGCTTATCGCCCGGGGAGGGGAATGAGCAGTTCTTC.

This clone came up a few times. This chain joins TRBV5-1 and TRBJ2-7, with D possibly matching TRBD2 (5 bases). The CDR3 runs to 13 residues. Germline V lookup: CDR1 SGHRS, CDR2 YFSETQ. Trimming shortened V by 2 bases and J by 5 bases, and 11 bases separated the two germline ends. The CDR3 DNA sequence: TGCGCCAGCAGCTTAGGGAGTTCAAACGAGCAGTACTTC. This encodes CASSLGSSNEQYF.

The rearrangement joins TRBV10-3 to TRBJ1-6; perhaps TRBD1 as D (5 bases). CDR1 and CDR2 (germline): ENHRY, SYGVKD. V lost 8 bases and J 14 bases, leaving 16 bases between the germline ends. The CDR3 spans 12 residues. In DNA, the CDR3 is TGTGCCATCTCTGGGGAGGGGATCTCCCTCCACTTT. Translation gives CAISGEGISLHF.

J is TRBJ1-2 and V is TRBV6-5; 12 bases match TRBD1. V shed 8 bases, J shed 8 bases, and the junction held 12 bases outside the gene matches. This CDR3 has 15 amino acids. Per germline, CDR1 MNHEY and CDR2 SVGAGI. CDR3 DNA: TGTGCCAGCTGCCCCGGGACAGGGGGCAAAAGGGGCTACACCTTC. Its translation is CASCPGTGGKRGYTF.

The gene calls are TRBV5-6 and TRBJ2-5, with D hard to call. The V and J ends lost 4 bases and 5 bases respectively, with 9 bases between them. The CDR3 runs 12 residues. CDR1 and CDR2 (germline): SGHDT, YYEEEE. The CDR3 coding sequence is TGTGCCAGCAGCGCCATGGAGGAGACCCAGTACTTC. Its translation: CASSAMEETQYF.

The chain recombines TRBV12-3 or TRBV12-4 with TRBJ1-2; 8 nucleotides align to TRBD1. The V gene end was trimmed by 8 bases and the J gene end by 13 bases; junction bases not matched to a gene: 15. This CDR3 region has 13 residues. This chain's CDR3 is CASARTEWTGPTF. CDR3 coding DNA: TGTGCCAGCGCTAGGACGGAGTGGACAGGGCCCACCTTC.

This rearrangement joins TRBV18 to TRBJ1-1; 7 bases are a match to TRBD1. This CDR3 contains 15 residues. CDR1 and CDR2 from the germline V gene are KGHSH and LQKENI. V lost 3 bases, J lost 2 bases, and 6 bases stayed unmatched. CDR3 nucleotides: TGTGCCAGCTCACCTGGGGACAGCCTAAACACTGAAGCTTTCTTT. It encodes CASSPGDSLNTEAFF.

V and J are TRBV5-1 and TRBJ2-1; D perhaps matches TRBD2 (6 bases). Germline V CDR1 and CDR2: SGHRS, YFSETQ. The CDR3 loop spans 16 amino acids. The V and J ends lost 0 bases and 2 bases respectively, with 12 bases between them. This chain's CDR3 is CASSLVGGVTYNEQFF. CDR3 in DNA: TGCGCCAGCAGCTTGGTGGGGGGAGTAACCTACAATGAGCAGTTCTTC.